Following are 10 T cell receptor beta chains from one sample sequenced in a study of PD-1 blockade in classical Hodgkin lymphoma (dated by TCRdb to 2018 to 2020). To prepare the library, the immunoSEQ multiplex PCR assay was applied. Held by TCRdb, this immuneACCESS table contains in-frame sequences only and omits some clones. Under half of the omission traces to an unresolved V gene where checked; the cause of the rest is unknown. The sample table records 35,000 to 50,000 clones; over 60% of these occur just once. The ten largest account for more than 20% of the sample. Read against the paper, the sample's time point label means: cycle 1 day 1 (C1D1), immediately before nivolumab initiation. Relapse after autologous stem cell transplantation had occurred in all trial patients, and cohorts A, B and C were distinguished by prior brentuximab vedotin exposure. The sequencing here drew on peripheral blood mononuclear cells (PBMCs), taken at baseline. The receptor set was obtained from a human donor with classical Hodgkin lymphoma.

V gene TRBV28 combines with J gene TRBJ1-4, with D uncertain. V lost 2 bases and J 15 bases, leaving 13 bases between the germline ends. CDR1 is MDHEN and CDR2 is SYDVKM in the germline V gene. This CDR3 has 12 amino acids. CDR3 DNA: TGTGCCAGCAGTTTAACGGGGTTTAAGGTGTTTTTT. The encoded protein is CASSLTGFKVFF.

The genes are TRBV6-1 and TRBJ2-7, with TRBD1 matching 8 bases. V dropped 4 bases and J dropped 2; count of bases not matched to a gene: 7. Germline loops: CDR1 MNHNS, CDR2 SASEGT. The CDR3 covers 15 residues. This chain's CDR3 is CASSVLTGDPYEQYF. CDR3 nucleotide sequence: TGTGCCAGCAGTGTTCTGACAGGGGACCCCTACGAGCAGTACTTC.

This clone is medium-sized in the sample. V usage is TRBV18 and J usage is TRBJ2-2; D not resolved. Looked up from germline, CDR1 is KGHSH and CDR2 is LQKENI. With 0 bases removed from V and 1 base from J, the gap between germline ends came to 12 bases. The CDR3 sequence is 17 residues long. The CDR3 DNA sequence: TGTGCCAGCTCACCACCTTACAGAGGTGGGAACACCGGGGAGCTGTTTTTT. Its translation: CASSPPYRGGNTGELFF.

The chain has TRBV7-3 and TRBJ2-5; D is undetermined. The V gene lost 2 bases and the J gene lost 2 bases, with 12 bases spanning the gap. CDR1 is SGHTA and CDR2 is FQGTGA in the germline V gene. The CDR3 spans 15 residues. CDR3 nucleotide sequence: TGTGCCAGCAGCTTAGGGCTAGGTCAGCAAGAGACCCAGTACTTC. It encodes CASSLGLGQQETQYF.

The V gene is TRBV30, the J gene TRBJ2-2; D possibly matches TRBD1 or TRBD2 (5 bases each). The CDR3 runs 16 residues. From germline, CDR1 is GTSNPN and CDR2 SVGIG (reference sequence). The V and J ends lost 3 bases and 1 base respectively, with 15 bases between them. The CDR3 reads CAWRIGTAWNTGELFF. In DNA form, the CDR3 reads TGTGCCTGGAGGATCGGGACCGCTTGGAACACCGGGGAGCTGTTTTTT.

The rearrangement joins TRBV5-1 to TRBJ2-2, with 7 bases matching TRBD1. Germline CDR1 and CDR2: SGHRS and YFSETQ. The V segment lost 2 bases and the J segment 4 bases; nucleotides outside the gene matches: 5. The CDR3 spans 15 residues. As DNA, the CDR3 is TGCGCCAGCAGCTTACGACAGGGAAGCACCGGGGAGCTGTTTTTT. Translating gives CASSLRQGSTGELFF.

The chain couples TRBV7-9 to TRBJ1-1; D remains ambiguous. V dropped 2 bases and J dropped 4 bases, with 14 bases sitting between them. The germline V gene has CDR1 SEHNR and CDR2 FQNEAQ (reference sequence). The CDR3 is 15 amino acids. CDR3 amino acids: CASSLKLTPSTEAFF. The CDR3 bases are TGTGCCAGCAGCTTAAAGTTAACGCCCAGCACTGAAGCTTTCTTT.

This chain joins TRBV6-6 and TRBJ1-4; D call uncertain. The CDR3 has 15 residues. Germline V gives CDR1 MNHNY, CDR2 SVGAGI (reference sequence). Trimming left V 4 bases short and J 8 bases short, with 17 bases between. CDR3 nucleotides: TGTGCCAGCAGTTCGCCGGGTCTTGGCAAAGAAAAACTGTTTTTT. Residues: CASSSPGLGKEKLFF.

This chain connects TRBV4-2 to TRBJ2-2; TRBD1 agrees at 11 bases. J gave up 5 bases and V 3 bases, and 14 bases lay outside the gene matches. Looked up from germline, CDR1 is LGHNA and CDR2 is YNFKEQ. This CDR3 contains 19 residues. DNA for the CDR3: TGTGCCAGCAGCCATGACCTTTGGACAGGGGGCGCGGTGACCGGGGAGCTGTTTTTT. Protein product: CASSHDLWTGGAVTGELFF.

The chain recombines TRBV27 with TRBJ2-7; tentative D call: TRBD1 (6 bases). V shed 0 bases and J shed 0 bases, with 6 bases lying between them. The CDR3 consists of 14 residues. The germline V gene has CDR1 MNHEY and CDR2 SMNVEV (reference sequence). The CDR3 sequence: CASSLSGGSYEQYF. CDR3 sequence (DNA): TGTGCCAGCAGTTTATCAGGGGGCTCCTACGAGCAGTACTTC.